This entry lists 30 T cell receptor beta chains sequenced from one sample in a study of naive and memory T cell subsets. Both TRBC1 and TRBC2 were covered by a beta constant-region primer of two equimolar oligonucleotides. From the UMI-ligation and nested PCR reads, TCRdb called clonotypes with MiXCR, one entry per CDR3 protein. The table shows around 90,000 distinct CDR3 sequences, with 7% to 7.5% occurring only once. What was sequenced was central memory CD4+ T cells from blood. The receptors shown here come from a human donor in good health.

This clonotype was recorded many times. CDR3 amino acids: CASSQDPAGDGRFQPQHF. The CDR3 region has the DNA TGCGCCAGCAGCCAAGATCCCGCAGGGGACGGACGGTTTCAGCCCCAGCATTTT. The J gene is TRBJ1-5, the V gene TRBV4-3, with D tentatively TRBD1 (6 bases). This CDR3 has 18 residues. Germline CDR1 is LGHNA and CDR2 is YSLEER. V lost 0 bases, J lost 6 bases, and 21 bases lay in between.

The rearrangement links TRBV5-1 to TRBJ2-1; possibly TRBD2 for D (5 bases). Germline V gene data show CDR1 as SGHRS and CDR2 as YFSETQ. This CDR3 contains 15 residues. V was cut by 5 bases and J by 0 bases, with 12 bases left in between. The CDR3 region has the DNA TGCGCCAGCAGTGTCCCACGGGGCTCCTACAATGAGCAGTTCTTC. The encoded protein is CASSVPRGSYNEQFF. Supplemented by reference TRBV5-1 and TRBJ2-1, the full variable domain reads KAGVTQTPRYLIKTRGQQVTLSCSPISGHRSVSWYQQTPGQGLQFLFEYFSETQRNKGNFPGRFSGRQFSNSRSEMNVSTLELGDSALYLCASSVPRGSYNEQFFGPGTRLTVL.

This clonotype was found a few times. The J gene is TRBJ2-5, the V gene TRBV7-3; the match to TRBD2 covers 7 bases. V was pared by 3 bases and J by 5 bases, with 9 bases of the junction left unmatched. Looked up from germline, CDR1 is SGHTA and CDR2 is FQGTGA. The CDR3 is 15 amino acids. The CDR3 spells CASSLSGVFSETQYF. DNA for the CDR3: TGTGCCAGCAGCTTGAGCGGGGTATTTTCGGAGACCCAGTACTTC.

CDR3 protein: CSAKTIGTGGDGYQPQHF. DNA for the CDR3: TGCAGTGCGAAGACTATAGGGACAGGGGGCGATGGATATCAGCCCCAGCATTTT. The chain joins TRBV20-1 to TRBJ1-5, with 12 bases that match TRBD1. V shed 6 bases and J 5 bases; nucleotides not matched to a gene: 17. Germline V gene data show CDR1 as DFQATT and CDR2 as SNEGSKA (reference sequence). The CDR3 consists of 18 residues.

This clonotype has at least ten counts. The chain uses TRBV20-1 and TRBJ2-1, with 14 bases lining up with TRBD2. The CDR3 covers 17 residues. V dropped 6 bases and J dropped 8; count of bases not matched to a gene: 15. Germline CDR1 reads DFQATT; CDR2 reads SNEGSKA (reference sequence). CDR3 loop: CSAPPTPGTSGSYEQFF. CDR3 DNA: TGCAGTGCGCCCCCAACTCCCGGGACTAGCGGGAGCTATGAGCAGTTCTTC.

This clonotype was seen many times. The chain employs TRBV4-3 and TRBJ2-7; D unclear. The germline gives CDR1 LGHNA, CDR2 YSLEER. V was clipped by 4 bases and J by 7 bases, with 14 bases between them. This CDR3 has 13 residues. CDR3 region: CASSPLKGREQYF. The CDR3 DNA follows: TGCGCCAGCAGCCCGTTAAAGGGCCGGGAGCAGTACTTC.

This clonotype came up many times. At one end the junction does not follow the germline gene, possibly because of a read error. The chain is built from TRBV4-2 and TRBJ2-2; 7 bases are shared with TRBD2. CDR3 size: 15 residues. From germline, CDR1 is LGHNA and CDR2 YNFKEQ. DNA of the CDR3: TGTGCCAGCAGGCAAGCGGGGACGAACACCGGGGAGCTGTTTTTT. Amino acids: CASRQAGTNTGELFF.

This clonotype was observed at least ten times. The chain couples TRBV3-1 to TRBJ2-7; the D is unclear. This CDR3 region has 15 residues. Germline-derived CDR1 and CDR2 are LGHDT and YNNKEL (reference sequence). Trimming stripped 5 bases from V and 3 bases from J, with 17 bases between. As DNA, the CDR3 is TGTGCCAGCAGCTCCATCCCGGACCCCCGCTACGAGCAGTACTTC. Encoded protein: CASSSIPDPRYEQYF.

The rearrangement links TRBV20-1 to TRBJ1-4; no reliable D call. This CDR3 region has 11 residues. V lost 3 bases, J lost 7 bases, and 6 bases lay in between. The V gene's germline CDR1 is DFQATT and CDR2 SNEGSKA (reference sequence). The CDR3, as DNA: TGCAGTGCTAGCCGTGTTGAAAAACTGTTTTTT. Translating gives CSASRVEKLFF.

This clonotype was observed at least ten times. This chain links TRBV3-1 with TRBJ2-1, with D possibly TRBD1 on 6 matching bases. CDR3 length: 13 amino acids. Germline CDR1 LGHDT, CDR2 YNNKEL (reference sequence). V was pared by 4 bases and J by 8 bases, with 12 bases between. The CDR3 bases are TGTGCCAGCAGCCTAGGACAGTTCGATGAGCAGTTCTTC. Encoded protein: CASSLGQFDEQFF.

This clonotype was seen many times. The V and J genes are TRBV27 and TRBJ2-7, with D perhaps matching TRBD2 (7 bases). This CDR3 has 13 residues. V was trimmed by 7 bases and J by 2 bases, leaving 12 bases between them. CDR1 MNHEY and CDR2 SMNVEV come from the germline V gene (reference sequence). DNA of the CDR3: TGTGCCAGCAAGGGGGGGAGCACCTACGAGCAGTACTTC. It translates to CASKGGSTYEQYF.

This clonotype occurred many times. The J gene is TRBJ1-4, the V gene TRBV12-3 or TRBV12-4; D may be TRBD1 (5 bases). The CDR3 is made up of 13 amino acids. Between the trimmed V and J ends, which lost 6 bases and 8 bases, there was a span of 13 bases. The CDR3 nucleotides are TGTGCCAGCAGCCTGGACATCGGCGAAAAACTGTTTTTT. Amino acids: CASSLDIGEKLFF.

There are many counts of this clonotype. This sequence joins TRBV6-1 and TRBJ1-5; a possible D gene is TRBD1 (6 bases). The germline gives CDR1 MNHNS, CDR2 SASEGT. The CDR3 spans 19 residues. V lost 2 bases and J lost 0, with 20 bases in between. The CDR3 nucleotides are TGTGCCAGCAGTGAACCGGGTCGGGGGGCTACTTATAGCAATCAGCCCCAGCATTTT. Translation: CASSEPGRGATYSNQPQHF.

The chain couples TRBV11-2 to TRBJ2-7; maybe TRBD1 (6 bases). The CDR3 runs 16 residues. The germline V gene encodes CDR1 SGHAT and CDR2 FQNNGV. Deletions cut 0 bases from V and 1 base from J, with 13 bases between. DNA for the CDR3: TGTGCCAGCAGCTTAGAAGGACAGAGGGGGTCCTACGAGCAGTACTTC. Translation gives CASSLEGQRGSYEQYF.

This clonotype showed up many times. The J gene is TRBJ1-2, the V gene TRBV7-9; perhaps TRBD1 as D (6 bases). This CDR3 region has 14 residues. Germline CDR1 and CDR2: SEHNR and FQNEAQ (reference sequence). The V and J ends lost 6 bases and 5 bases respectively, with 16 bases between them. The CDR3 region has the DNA TGTGCCAGCAGTTCCGGGGGCAGTGGGTATGGCTACACCTTC. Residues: CASSSGGSGYGYTF.

The CDR3 DNA follows: TGCAGCGTTGAAGGGGTAGCTAGCGGAACTCTACGGGTCAATGAGCAGTTCTTC. Translation: CSVEGVASGTLRVNEQFF. V is TRBV29-1 and J is TRBJ2-1, with 7 bases identical to TRBD2. CDR1 and CDR2 (germline): SQVTM, ANQGSEA. The CDR3 is 18 residues long. J lost 6 bases, V lost 1 base, and 18 bases had no gene match.

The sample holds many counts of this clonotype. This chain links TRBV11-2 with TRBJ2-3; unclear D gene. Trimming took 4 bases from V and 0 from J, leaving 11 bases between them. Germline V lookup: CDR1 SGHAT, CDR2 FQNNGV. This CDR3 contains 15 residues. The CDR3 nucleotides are TGTGCCAGCAGCTCCAGGACGGCTAGCACAGATACGCAGTATTTT. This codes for CASSSRTASTDTQYF.

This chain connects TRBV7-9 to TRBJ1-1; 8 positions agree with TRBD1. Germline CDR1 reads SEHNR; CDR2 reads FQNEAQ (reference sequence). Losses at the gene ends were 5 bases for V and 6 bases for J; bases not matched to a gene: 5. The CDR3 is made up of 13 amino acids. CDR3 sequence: CASSAQDRAEAFF. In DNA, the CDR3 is TGTGCCAGCAGCGCCCAGGACAGGGCTGAAGCTTTCTTT.

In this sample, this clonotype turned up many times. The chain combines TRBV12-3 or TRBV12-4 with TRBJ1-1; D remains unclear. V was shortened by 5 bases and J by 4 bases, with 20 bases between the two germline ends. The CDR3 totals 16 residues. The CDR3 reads CASSNRAPGLGTEAFF. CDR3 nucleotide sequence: TGTGCCAGCAGTAACCGGGCCCCAGGATTGGGCACTGAAGCTTTCTTT.

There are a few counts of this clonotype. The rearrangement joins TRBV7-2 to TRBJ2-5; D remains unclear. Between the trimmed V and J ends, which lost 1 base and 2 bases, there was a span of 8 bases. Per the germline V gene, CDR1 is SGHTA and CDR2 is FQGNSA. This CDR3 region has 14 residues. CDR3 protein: CASSLDPSQETQYF. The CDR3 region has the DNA TGTGCCAGCAGCTTAGATCCCTCACAAGAGACCCAGTACTTC.

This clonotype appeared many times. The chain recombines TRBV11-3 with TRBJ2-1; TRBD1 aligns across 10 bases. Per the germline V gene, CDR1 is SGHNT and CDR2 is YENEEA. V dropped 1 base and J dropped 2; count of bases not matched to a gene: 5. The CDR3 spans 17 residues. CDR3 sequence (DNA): TGTGCCAGCAGCTTAGCGGGTGGACAGGGGGCCTACAATGAGCAGTTCTTC. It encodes CASSLAGGQGAYNEQFF.

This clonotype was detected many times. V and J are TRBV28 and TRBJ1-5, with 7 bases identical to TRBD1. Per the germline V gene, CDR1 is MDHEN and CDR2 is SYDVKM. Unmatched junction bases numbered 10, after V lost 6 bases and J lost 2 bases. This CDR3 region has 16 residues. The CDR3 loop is CASRDFRGGGNQPQHF. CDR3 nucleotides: TGTGCCAGCAGGGATTTCAGGGGGGGCGGCAATCAGCCCCAGCATTTT. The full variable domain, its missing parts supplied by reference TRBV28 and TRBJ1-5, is DVKVTQSSRYLVKRTGEKVFLECVQDMDHENMFWYRQDPGLGLRLIYFSYDVKMKEKGDIPEGYSVSREKKERFSLILESASTNQTSMYLCASRDFRGGGNQPQHFGDGTRLSIL.

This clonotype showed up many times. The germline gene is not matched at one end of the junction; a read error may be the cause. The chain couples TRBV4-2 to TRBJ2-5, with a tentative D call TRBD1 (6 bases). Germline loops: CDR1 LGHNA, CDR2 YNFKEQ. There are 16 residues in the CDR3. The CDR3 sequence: CASSQERTANQETQYF. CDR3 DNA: TGTGCCAGCAGCCAAGAAAGGACAGCTAACCAGGAGACCCAGTACTTC.

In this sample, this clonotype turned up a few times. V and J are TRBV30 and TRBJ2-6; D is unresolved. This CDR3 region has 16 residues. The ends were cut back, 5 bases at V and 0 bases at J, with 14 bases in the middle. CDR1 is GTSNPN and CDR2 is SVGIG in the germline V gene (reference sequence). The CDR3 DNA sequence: TGTGCCTGGGTCGGGCGGCCGACCTCTGGGGCCAACGTCCTGACTTTC. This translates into CAWVGRPTSGANVLTF.

The CDR3 loop reads CASSRDSFYEQYF. DNA for the CDR3: TGTGCCAGCAGTCGAGACAGCTTCTACGAGCAGTACTTC. This sequence joins TRBV2 and TRBJ2-7; maybe TRBD1 (5 bases). Trimming removed 5 bases at V and 3 bases at J, with 11 bases between. From germline, CDR1 is SNHLY and CDR2 FYNNEI. The CDR3 has 13 residues.

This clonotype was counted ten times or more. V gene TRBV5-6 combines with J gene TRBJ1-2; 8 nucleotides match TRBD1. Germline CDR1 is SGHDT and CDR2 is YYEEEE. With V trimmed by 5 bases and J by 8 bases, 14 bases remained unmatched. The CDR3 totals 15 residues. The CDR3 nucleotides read TGTGCCAGCAGGGAGATGGACAGGGAAGGAAGCGGCTACACCTTC. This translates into CASREMDREGSGYTF.

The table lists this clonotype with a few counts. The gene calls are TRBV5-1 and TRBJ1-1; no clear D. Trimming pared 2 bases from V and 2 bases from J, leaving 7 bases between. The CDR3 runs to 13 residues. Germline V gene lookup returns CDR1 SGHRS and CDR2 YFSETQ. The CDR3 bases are TGCGCCAGCAGCTTTAACAGTAACACTGAAGCTTTCTTT. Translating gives CASSFNSNTEAFF.

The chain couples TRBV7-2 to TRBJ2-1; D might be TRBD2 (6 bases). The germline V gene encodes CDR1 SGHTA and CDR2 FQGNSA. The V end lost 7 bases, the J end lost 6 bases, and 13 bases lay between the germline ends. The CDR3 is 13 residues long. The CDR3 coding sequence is TGTGCCAGCAACCCGACTAGAATCAATGAGCAGTTCTTC. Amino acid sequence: CASNPTRINEQFF.

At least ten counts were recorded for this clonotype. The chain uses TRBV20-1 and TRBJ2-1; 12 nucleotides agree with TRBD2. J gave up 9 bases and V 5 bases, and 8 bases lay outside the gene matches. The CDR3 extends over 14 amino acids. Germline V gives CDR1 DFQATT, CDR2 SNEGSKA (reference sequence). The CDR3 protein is CSALLAGGPSEQFF. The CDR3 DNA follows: TGCAGTGCTCTTCTAGCGGGAGGGCCGTCTGAGCAGTTCTTC.

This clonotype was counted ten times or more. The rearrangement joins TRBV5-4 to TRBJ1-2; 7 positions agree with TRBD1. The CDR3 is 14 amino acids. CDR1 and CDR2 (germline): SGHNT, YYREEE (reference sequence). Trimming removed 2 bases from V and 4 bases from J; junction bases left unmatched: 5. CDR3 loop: CASSFKGAVYGYTF. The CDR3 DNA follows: TGTGCCAGCAGCTTTAAGGGGGCGGTCTATGGCTACACCTTC.